The 27 T cell receptor beta chains presented below share a single source sample, sequenced in a study of T-cell memory formation after mild COVID-19. TCRdb re-analysed the 5' RACE reads in MiXCR, keeping a single row per CDR3 protein. The sample yields 29,000 or so distinct CDR3 sequences, roughly 16% seen once. Sequencing was carried out using PBMCs or a T cell subset sorted from them (not recorded which). These receptors were taken from an adult who had mild COVID-19 (a few samples of this study predate the infection). Cell type and time point are not known.

This clonotype was observed many times. V usage is TRBV20-1 and J usage is TRBJ1-4; no reliable D call. This CDR3 comprises 13 residues. The germline CDR1 and CDR2 sequences are DFQATT and SNEGSKA (reference sequence). V lost 1 base and J 5 bases, leaving 8 bases between the germline ends. The CDR3 DNA follows: TGCAGTGCTAGAGTCAGTTCGAATGAAAAACTGTTTTTT. Its translation is CSARVSSNEKLFF.

This clonotype was found many times. The chain joins TRBV3-1 to TRBJ1-1; TRBD1 is a possible D gene (6 bases). The CDR3 runs 16 residues. V was clipped by 4 bases and J by 2 bases, with 17 bases between them. Per germline, CDR1 LGHDT and CDR2 YNNKEL (reference sequence). CDR3 bases: TGTGCCAGCAGCCGGTCAATGGCAGGGGTTAACACTGAAGCTTTCTTT. Translating gives CASSRSMAGVNTEAFF.

The chain joins TRBV6-2 or TRBV6-3 to TRBJ1-5; TRBD1 aligns across 8 bases. The J segment lost 6 bases and the V segment lost 4 bases, leaving 5 bases of the junction unmatched. Germline CDR1 reads MNHEY; CDR2 reads SVGEGT. This CDR3 contains 14 residues. The CDR3 coding sequence is TGTGCCAGCAGTTCCGGACAGGGACGTCAGCCCCAGCATTTT. Translation: CASSSGQGRQPQHF.

This clonotype was seen a few times. The chain couples TRBV7-2 to TRBJ2-7; the match to TRBD1 covers 10 bases. CDR1 is SGHTA, CDR2 FQGNSA, per germline. V was clipped by 5 bases and J by 5 bases; unmatched bases: 9. The CDR3 is made up of 15 amino acids. Here the CDR3 reads CASSRKTGGIDEQYF. As DNA, the CDR3 is TGTGCCAGCAGCCGGAAGACAGGGGGCATCGACGAGCAGTACTTC.

CDR3: CASTLGHETQYF. The CDR3 coding sequence is TGTGCCAGCACCCTAGGGCATGAGACCCAGTACTTC. The V call is TRBV6-1, the J call TRBJ2-5; no definite D call. The ends were cut back, 7 bases at V and 5 bases at J, with 11 bases in the middle. The CDR3 is 12 amino acids. In germline, CDR1 is MNHNS, CDR2 SASEGT.

V gene TRBV7-2 combines with J gene TRBJ2-7; D uncertain. The CDR3 spans 14 residues. Trimming left V 5 bases short and J 0 bases short, with 11 bases between. Looked up from germline, CDR1 is SGHTA and CDR2 is FQGNSA. The CDR3 nucleotides read TGTGCCAGCAGCATCCAACCGAGCTCCTACGAGCAGTACTTC. It is translated as CASSIQPSSYEQYF.

This clonotype has ten or more counts. V is TRBV5-4 and J is TRBJ2-3, with 12 bases identical to TRBD2. Germline lookup yields CDR1 SGHNT and CDR2 YYREEE (reference sequence). V trimming: 7 bases; J trimming: 2 bases; junction bases outside the gene matches: 14. The CDR3 spans 18 residues. DNA for the CDR3: TGTGCCAGCCAACTAGCGGGGGGCACAGGCCTGTCCACAGATACGCAGTATTTT. Translating it yields CASQLAGGTGLSTDTQYF.

This clonotype was counted at least ten times. The chain joins TRBV20-1 to TRBJ1-1; TRBD1 is a possible D gene (5 bases). This CDR3 comprises 14 residues. Trimming cost V 2 bases and J 0 bases, with 10 bases left between them. Germline loops: CDR1 DFQATT, CDR2 SNEGSKA (reference sequence). The CDR3 loop is CSARKGRLNTEAFF. The CDR3 DNA sequence: TGCAGTGCTAGAAAGGGACGGCTGAACACTGAAGCTTTCTTT.

This chain joins TRBV7-3 and TRBJ1-2; D unresolved. This CDR3 contains 10 residues. CDR1 and CDR2 (germline): SGHTA, FQGTGA. Between the trimmed V and J ends, which lost 3 bases and 4 bases, there was a span of 0 bases. The DNA for the CDR3 is TGTGCCAGCAGCTTCTATGGCTACACCTTC. Protein sequence: CASSFYGYTF. Combining the CDR3 with reference TRBV7-3 and TRBJ1-2 gives the whole variable domain GAGVSQTPSNKVTEKGKYVELRCDPISGHTALYWYRQSLGQGPEFLIYFQGTGAADDSGLPNDRFFAVRPEGSVSTLKIQRTERGDSAVYLCASSFYGYTFGSGTRLTVV.

CDR3 protein: CASSRSETENTEAFF. CDR3 coding DNA: TGTGCCAGCAGCAGGTCGGAGACCGAGAACACTGAAGCTTTCTTT. The chain employs TRBV3-1 and TRBJ1-1, with D uncertain. Trimming left V 5 bases short and J 1 base short, with 14 bases between. Germline-derived CDR1 and CDR2 are LGHDT and YNNKEL (reference sequence). The CDR3 spans 15 residues.

Many counts were recorded for this clonotype. The chain couples TRBV7-7 to TRBJ2-7; tentative D call: TRBD1 (7 bases). V was clipped by 5 bases and J by 7 bases, with 30 bases between them. This CDR3 region has 18 residues. Germline values: CDR1 SSHAT, CDR2 FNYEAQ (reference sequence). CDR3 protein: CASSALGVHRGTANEQYF. Here the CDR3 DNA reads TGTGCCAGCAGCGCTTTGGGGGTTCACCGGGGGACAGCGAATGAGCAGTACTTC.

This clonotype has at least ten counts. The chain employs TRBV20-1 and TRBJ2-2, with D unclear. V lost 5 bases, J lost 1 base, and 11 bases lay in between. This CDR3 region has 14 residues. Germline V gene sequence: CDR1 DFQATT, CDR2 SNEGSKA (reference sequence). Here the CDR3 reads CSAGKGGNTGELFF. The CDR3 nucleotides are TGCAGTGCTGGGAAGGGTGGGAACACCGGGGAGCTGTTTTTT.

This clonotype showed up just a few times. V is TRBV6-1 and J is TRBJ2-2; 8 bases line up with TRBD1. V lost 4 bases to trimming and J lost 5 bases; unmatched junction nucleotides: 6. The germline V gene has CDR1 MNHNS and CDR2 SASEGT. CDR3 length: 15 residues. CDR3: CASSGQGIRTGELFF. The CDR3 nucleotides read TGTGCCAGCAGTGGACAGGGGATTCGGACCGGGGAGCTGTTTTTT.

This clonotype was detected ten times or more. The chain carries TRBV3-1 and TRBJ1-3, with 7 bases matching TRBD1. This CDR3 spans 16 amino acids. Looked up from germline, CDR1 is LGHDT and CDR2 is YNNKEL (reference sequence). V was pared by 1 base and J by 3 bases, with 6 bases of the junction left unmatched. This chain's CDR3 is CASSQAVTGSGNTIYF. The CDR3 bases are TGTGCCAGCAGCCAAGCCGTGACAGGGAGTGGAAACACCATATATTTT.

This clonotype occurred many times. V usage is TRBV5-4 and J usage is TRBJ1-6; D may be TRBD1 (5 bases). The V gene lost 4 bases and the J gene lost 7 bases, with 18 bases spanning the gap. Germline CDR1 SGHNT, CDR2 YYREEE (reference sequence). The CDR3 spans 16 residues. The CDR3 here is CASSDALTVLNSPLHF. The CDR3 DNA is TGTGCCAGCAGCGATGCCTTGACAGTCTTGAATTCACCCCTCCACTTT.

The rearrangement links TRBV4-1 to TRBJ2-7, with 15 bases aligning to TRBD2. The germline V gene encodes CDR1 MGHRA and CDR2 YSYEKL. The CDR3 is 17 residues long. V gave up 4 bases and J gave up 4 bases; unmatched junction bases: 8. The CDR3 loop is CASSPRTSGGVIYEQYF. CDR3 coding DNA: TGCGCCAGCAGCCCGAGGACTAGCGGGGGGGTAATATACGAGCAGTACTTC.

The chain employs TRBV4-2 and TRBJ2-3, with unresolved D. The germline CDR1 and CDR2 sequences are LGHNA and YNFKEQ. V gave up 0 bases and J gave up 4 bases, with 8 bases separating them. CDR3 length: 14 residues. DNA of the CDR3: TGTGCCAGCAGCCAAGATTTCGGGCCAGATACGCAGTATTTT. Its translation: CASSQDFGPDTQYF.

This clonotype showed up many times. V is TRBV7-8 and J is TRBJ2-7, with a tentative D call TRBD2 (6 bases). The CDR3 extends over 16 amino acids. Germline CDR1 SGHVS, CDR2 FQNEAQ. The V and J ends lost 1 base and 3 bases respectively, with 16 bases between them. This chain's CDR3 is CASSLEEVVGGYEQYF. CDR3 bases: TGTGCCAGCAGCTTAGAGGAGGTCGTGGGGGGCTACGAGCAGTACTTC.

This clonotype was counted ten times or more. The junction differs from germline at one of its ends, possibly a read error. This chain uses TRBV7-7 with TRBJ2-3, with 10 bases that match TRBD2. The CDR3 covers 15 residues. The germline CDR1 and CDR2 sequences are SSHAT and FNYEAQ (reference sequence). DNA for the CDR3: TGTGCTAGCAGCTTAGGAGCGGGAGGGCCTGATACGCAGTATTTT. Its translation is CASSLGAGGPDTQYF. Full variable domain (missing parts from reference TRBV7-7 and TRBJ2-3): GAGVSQSPRYKVTKRGQDVTLRCDPISSHATLYWYQQALGQGPEFLTYFNYEAQPDKSGLPSDRFSAERPEGSISTLTIQRTEQRDSAMYRCASSLGAGGPDTQYFGPGTRLTVL.

The genes are TRBV9 and TRBJ2-1; D perhaps matches TRBD2 (6 bases). This CDR3 region has 17 residues. The germline V gene has CDR1 SGDLS and CDR2 YYNGEE. V shed 3 bases and J shed 6 bases, with 22 bases lying between them. The DNA of the CDR3 is TGTGCCAGCAGCGCACCTAGCGACCGCCCCTCCGGCAATGAGCAGTTCTTC. Translated: CASSAPSDRPSGNEQFF.

The chain combines TRBV5-1 with TRBJ1-2; 9 bases fit TRBD1. Per germline, CDR1 SGHRS and CDR2 YFSETQ. CDR3 length: 20 amino acids. The J segment lost 3 bases and the V segment lost 4 bases, leaving 22 bases of the junction unmatched. The CDR3 DNA is TGCGCCAGCAGCCTGGCGCCGACCTCTGGACAGGGGAAGAATCACTATGGCTACACCTTC. Its protein is CASSLAPTSGQGKNHYGYTF.

This clonotype was observed a few times. The J gene is TRBJ2-3, the V gene TRBV14; 9 positions agree with TRBD1. There are 14 residues in the CDR3. Germline-derived CDR1 and CDR2 are SGHDN and FVKESK. The V gene end was trimmed by 4 bases and the J gene end by 5 bases; junction bases not matched to a gene: 4. CDR3 region: CASSPRQGGDTQYF. DNA for the CDR3: TGTGCCAGCAGCCCACGACAGGGGGGAGATACGCAGTATTTT.

This clonotype was counted a few times. V usage is TRBV5-1 and J usage is TRBJ2-7, with D maybe TRBD2 (7 bases). Per germline, CDR1 SGHRS and CDR2 YFSETQ. The CDR3 consists of 18 residues. Trimming took off 0 bases at V and 0 bases at J, with 19 bases between the two ends. CDR3 DNA: TGCGCCAGCAGCTTGGCGGTGGCGGGGGCGCGAAGCTCCTACGAGCAGTACTTC. Translated, it gives CASSLAVAGARSSYEQYF.

This clonotype came up many times. The V gene is TRBV7-9, the J gene TRBJ2-1; 8 nucleotides align to TRBD1. With 1 base clipped from V and 15 bases from J, the junction kept 11 bases outside the gene matches. This CDR3 has 14 amino acids. The germline V gene encodes CDR1 SEHNR and CDR2 FQNEAQ (reference sequence). The CDR3 DNA reads as TGTGCCAGCAGCTTAGGGGACGGGACAGGCCCGCGGTTCTTC. Protein sequence: CASSLGDGTGPRFF.

This clonotype has a count of ten or more. The chain uses TRBV9 and TRBJ2-2; D gene unclear. The germline CDR1 and CDR2 sequences are SGDLS and YYNGEE. V gave up 2 bases and J gave up 7 bases, with 12 bases separating them. This CDR3 comprises 14 residues. The CDR3 loop reads CASSVSPIRGELFF. CDR3 bases: TGTGCCAGCAGCGTGAGCCCTATCCGCGGGGAGCTGTTTTTT.

This clonotype appeared many times. At one boundary the junction diverges from the germline segment, which might be a read error. The chain is built from TRBV5-1 and TRBJ1-4; D might be TRBD1 (5 bases). Per the germline V gene, CDR1 is SGHRS and CDR2 is YFSETQ. This CDR3 spans 15 amino acids. CDR3 DNA sequence: TGCGCCAGCAGGATTACAGGAACGACTACTGAAAAACTGTTTTTT. Residues: CASRITGTTTEKLFF.

This clonotype rates as medium-sized. V usage is TRBV7-6 and J usage is TRBJ2-2; D remains unclear. V was clipped by 1 base and J by 1 base, with 7 bases between them. CDR1 is SGHVS, CDR2 FNYEAQ, per germline. CDR3 length: 15 amino acids. CDR3 region: CASSLVTGNTGELFF. CDR3 nucleotides: TGTGCCAGCAGCTTAGTTACGGGGAACACCGGGGAGCTGTTTTTT.